What follows are 13 T cell receptor beta chains derived from one specimen sequenced in a study of blood T cell repertoires in COVID-19. Sequenced by immunoSEQ multiplex PCR; TCRdb stores in-frame clones only, minus some. This table holds around 400,000 clones, around 87% found once. Sequenced material: peripheral blood. The receptors derive from a woman in her sixties with COVID-19, enrolled during active disease.

The rearrangement uses TRBV6-5 and TRBJ1-1, with a tentative D call TRBD1 (6 bases). V was clipped by 6 bases and J by 1 base, with 12 bases between them. Germline V gene data show CDR1 as MNHEY and CDR2 as SVGAGI. The CDR3 runs 14 residues. The DNA for the CDR3 is TGTGCCAGCAGGCAGACAGGAAGGAACACTGAAGCTTTCTTT. It encodes CASRQTGRNTEAFF.

The V and J genes are TRBV30 and TRBJ1-2; TRBD1 agrees at 8 bases. This CDR3 has 13 residues. With V trimmed by 3 bases and J by 4 bases, 4 bases remained unmatched. Per the germline V gene, CDR1 is GTSNPN and CDR2 is SVGIG (reference sequence). CDR3 in DNA: TGTGCCTGGAGAATAACAGGGGGCTATGGCTACACCTTC. As protein: CAWRITGGYGYTF.

The rearrangement joins TRBV3-1 (or the pseudogene TRBV3-2) to TRBJ1-2; tentatively, D is TRBD1 (5 bases). With 3 bases removed from V and 8 bases from J, the gap between germline ends came to 19 bases. CDR3 length: 15 amino acids. Germline V lookup: CDR1 LGHDT, CDR2 YNNKEL (reference sequence). CDR3 DNA sequence: TGTGCCAGCAGCCAGGGCTTTACAGGTAGTAGGGGCTACACCTTC. It specifies CASSQGFTGSRGYTF.

Of note for this clone: The same CDR3 also results from other DNA sequences found in this sample. This chain uses TRBV11-3 with TRBJ2-3; TRBD2 matches at 12 bases. J was trimmed by 3 bases and V by 4 bases; bases with no gene match: 2. The CDR3 has 15 amino acids. Germline V lookup: CDR1 SGHNT, CDR2 YENEEA. As DNA, the CDR3 is TGTGCCAGCAGCTCAGGACTAGCGGGGACAGATACGCAGTATTTT. Translated, it gives CASSSGLAGTDTQYF.

The chain uses TRBV4-2 and TRBJ2-5, with 7 bases lining up with TRBD2. Losses at the gene ends were 1 base for V and 4 bases for J; bases not matched to a gene: 3. This CDR3 region has 14 residues. Germline assignment: CDR1 LGHNA and CDR2 YNFKEQ. The CDR3 bases are TGTGCCAGCAGCCAAGCCGGACTAGGAGAGACCCAGTACTTC. The encoded protein is CASSQAGLGETQYF.

This clone was counted only a few times. The chain couples TRBV19 to TRBJ1-5; 8 nucleotides match TRBD1. V shed 9 bases, J shed 5 bases, and the junction held 6 bases outside the gene matches. Germline loops: CDR1 LNHDA, CDR2 SQIVND (reference sequence). The CDR3 has 13 amino acids. This chain's CDR3 is CASGQGRYQPQHF. The CDR3, as DNA: TGTGCCAGCGGACAGGGAAGGTATCAGCCCCAGCATTTT.

V gene TRBV30 combines with J gene TRBJ1-2; 8 bases fit TRBD1. The V gene's germline CDR1 is GTSNPN and CDR2 SVGIG (reference sequence). V was clipped by 0 bases and J by 7 bases; unmatched bases: 10. The CDR3 has 15 amino acids. The CDR3 DNA is TGTGCCTGGAGTGTACGGAACAGGGGGACGGGTGGCTACACCTTC. Protein product: CAWSVRNRGTGGYTF.

The chain has TRBV2 and TRBJ1-5, with TRBD1 matching 7 bases. This CDR3 spans 14 amino acids. V gave up 3 bases and J gave up 6 bases; unmatched junction bases: 5. Germline-derived CDR1 and CDR2 are SNHLY and FYNNEI. The CDR3 sequence is CASSEVDRLQPQHF. CDR3 coding DNA: TGTGCCAGCAGTGAGGTGGACAGGCTTCAGCCCCAGCATTTT. The full variable domain, its missing parts supplied by reference TRBV2 and TRBJ1-5, is EPEVTQTPSHQVTQMGQEVILRCVPISNHLYFYWYRQILGQKVEFLVSFYNNEISEKSEIFDDQFSVERPDGSNFTLKIRSTKLEDSAMYFCASSEVDRLQPQHFGDGTRLSIL.

The J gene is TRBJ1-2, the V gene TRBV20-1; weak D call: TRBD1 (6 bases). The V end lost 5 bases, the J end lost 7 bases, and 11 bases lay between the germline ends. The CDR3 loop spans 11 amino acids. Germline V gene lookup returns CDR1 DFQATT and CDR2 SNEGSKA (reference sequence). The CDR3 DNA reads TGCAGTGCTCGGACAGCGACTGGCTACACCTTC. Amino acids: CSARTATGYTF.

The V call is TRBV18, the J call TRBJ1-1, with D possibly matching TRBD1 (6 bases). Germline loops: CDR1 KGHSH, CDR2 LQKENI. There are 15 residues in the CDR3. V lost 3 bases, J lost 6 bases, and 17 bases lay in between. CDR3 amino acids: CASSPYAAGGSEAFF. CDR3 nucleotide sequence: TGTGCCAGCTCACCGTACGCAGCGGGGGGCTCTGAAGCTTTCTTT. Variable domain in full (rest from reference TRBV18 and TRBJ1-1): NAGVMQNPRHLVRRRGQEARLRCSPMKGHSHVYWYRQLPEEGLKFMVYLQKENIIDESGMPKERFSAEFPKEGPSILRIQQVVRGDSAAYFCASSPYAAGGSEAFFGQGTRLTVV.

This clone was detected only once. The identical CDR3 is also encoded by other nucleotide sequences in the sample. The rearrangement joins TRBV7-9 to TRBJ1-5; D may be TRBD1 (5 bases). Per the germline V gene, CDR1 is SEHNR and CDR2 is FQNEAQ (reference sequence). The V end was cut by 5 bases, the J end by 6 bases, with 8 bases between. CDR3 length equals 12 residues. In nucleotides, the CDR3 is TGTGCCAGCAGCCTGGGGGGTCAGCCCCAGCATTTT. Amino acids: CASSLGGQPQHF.

The chain links TRBV19 to TRBJ2-1; D gene ambiguous. With 6 bases removed from V and 10 bases from J, the gap between germline ends came to 10 bases. Germline CDR1 LNHDA, CDR2 SQIVND (reference sequence). This CDR3 spans 11 amino acids. The CDR3 loop is CASRDSGEQFF. CDR3 sequence (DNA): TGTGCCAGTAGGGATTCCGGGGAGCAGTTCTTC.

V gene TRBV5-1 combines with J gene TRBJ2-7, with TRBD2 matching 12 bases. The CDR3 is made up of 16 amino acids. After removal of 5 bases from V and 2 bases from J, the junction contained 8 bases not matched to a gene. Germline V CDR1 and CDR2: SGHRS, YFSETQ. CDR3 region: CASRRSGLAGTYEQYF. The CDR3, as DNA: TGCGCCAGCAGGCGCTCTGGACTAGCGGGGACCTACGAGCAGTACTTC.